This TCR beta chain was identified in a study of T cells after posttransplantation cyclophosphamide (dated by TCRdb to 2016 to 2018). About the investigation overall: T cell repertoire reconstitution was tracked by TRB sequencing after myeloablative bone marrow transplantation in which posttransplantation cyclophosphamide was used as GVHD prophylaxis. Antigen receptor sequencing was done on samples from some 40 PTCy-treated patients and from more than 15 related bone marrow donors of those patients. TRB sequencing was performed on blood from all 34 PTCy patients with 1-year posttransplant specimens. In 3 patients, up to roughly 3 additional blood samples taken between 2 and 5.2 years after transplant also underwent TRB sequencing, as did pretransplant blood from a handful of patients. Because TRA and TRB clonality were tightly correlated in 8 or 9 samples, subsequent TCR analyses were focused on TRB only. Public TRB sequences were checked against a database of over 3,500 sequences associated with responses to pathogens, tumor antigens, self-antigens and alloantigens. Study-wide findings and limitations: Across some 45 patients, TRB clonality was highly associated with recipient CMV seropositivity and CMV reactivation, and PTCy diversity was similar to diversity in CNI/methotrexate controls. Donor-recipient similarity was low at 1-2 months but increased during the first year, and donor CD8+ memory clones often dominated later blood repertoires. The TRB repertoires of T cells infiltrating skin or the GI tract showed only limited overlap with the TRB repertoires found in blood.

Turning to this clone: The antigen this receptor binds is unknown. No much larger clonotype is one base removed from it; base qualities were not supplied.

The control cohort was some 10 patients given myeloablative marrow transplants with methotrexate plus a calcineurin inhibitor, sampled 1 year after transplant. Peripheral blood and bone marrow mononuclear cells were isolated by Ficoll-Hypaque density centrifugation and were cryopreserved. TRB sequencing used genomic DNA with the immunoSEQ assay at survey resolution or the hsTCRB kit. The study's own analysis went as follows. The immunoSEQ software handled initial read processing, and the LymphoSeq R package was used for repertoire analyses. Clonality was computed as 1 minus normalized Shannon entropy, and a Gini coefficient was also calculated for each TRB dataset. To infer phenotypes in unsorted samples, TRB sequences from sorted subsets of the recipient or donor were mapped onto unsorted samples from the same recipient. TCRdb stores this immuneACCESS table with in-frame sequences only. Part of the clones is absent; in the studies checked, under half of the shortfall reflects unresolved V genes, and no reason is known for the rest. V and J calls and clone size are those listed in that table; D and trimming were worked out from the DNA. This sample has about 21,000 clones in its table, and 80% to 90% of those were observed once. Of the sample, about 2% falls within the top ten clones.

The CDR3 measures 15 amino acids from cysteine to phenylalanine. The entry retains the CDR3 DNA only, 45 bases that are in frame from base 1. V loses 8 bases, J loses 4 bases, and the germline ends lie 18 bases apart. CDR1 and CDR2, per the germline V gene (reference sequence), are LNHNV and YYDKDF. Here the sequenced sample was PBMCs, taken roughly 350 days after allogeneic stem cell transplant with calcineurin inhibitor and methotrexate. The TCR comes from a female patient between 25 and 45 years old who received an allogeneic stem cell transplant from an unrelated donor, was CMV-positive, and had acute and chronic GVHD. The graft donor may be the source of some T cells after a transplant. In this chain, TRBV15 is recombined with TRBJ2-1, and perhaps TRBD2 as D gene, on 6 matching bases. The DNA reads as follows: TGTGCCACCGGGAGAGGGACTGAACCTTACAATGAGCAGTTCTTC. Its coded protein is CATGRGTEPYNEQFF.